This T cell receptor beta chain appears in the sequencing data of a study of T cells in Graves' hyperthyroidism and ophthalmopathy. This clonotype was detected many times. Amplification targeted TCR beta CDR3 regions from RNA transcripts. A first-round RT-PCR of the TCR CDR3 used the HTBI primer set. TCRdb fed the multiplex PCR reads into MiXCR, producing one record per CDR3 protein. The data contain roughly 600,000 distinct CDR3 sequences, approximately 15% of them singletons. Germline CDR1 reads KGHSH; CDR2 reads LQKENI. CDR3 length: 13 amino acids. The V gene lost 2 bases and the J gene lost 3 bases, with 7 bases spanning the gap.

The sample was blood. The clonotype comes from a woman in her forties or fifties with Graves' ophthalmopathy. V gene TRBV18 combines with J gene TRBJ1-1; D not resolved. CDR3 in amino acids: CASSPIRDTEAFF. CDR3 coding DNA: TGTGCCAGCTCACCAATTAGGGACACTGAAGCTTTCTTT. The entire variable domain, with the rest obtained from reference TRBV18 and TRBJ1-1, is as follows: NAGVMQNPRHLVRRRGQEARLRCSPMKGHSHVYWYRQLPEEGLKFMVYLQKENIIDESGMPKERFSAEFPKEGPSILRIQQVVRGDSAAYFCASSPIRDTEAFFGQGTRLTVV.